This passage covers 7 T cell receptor beta chains from one sample sequenced in a study of human T cells and chemical hapten exposure (dated by TCRdb to the early 2020s). This specimen's time point label, per the study, means: patch test 1, 2 weeks after DPC sensitization. The treatment or condition label for this specimen denotes: therapeutic diphenylcyclopropenone sensitization with weekly scalp DPC. The method was RACE. Reads for this sample came from a NextSeq 500. TCRdb reprocessed the public reads (quality trimming at Q25 with fastp, clone calling with MiXCR) and kept in-frame beta chains. All rows with the same CDR3 protein become a single entry with the most common DNA and genes. For this sample the table gives 85,000 to 100,000 distinct CDR3 sequences, of which 9.5% to 15% were detected only once. The ten largest make up roughly 2.1% of the sample. The material was whole blood, obtained in connection with sensitization to the hapten diphenylcyclopropenone (DPC). The receptors were gathered from a woman in her forties with alopecia areata. Some clones in this sample may be carry-over from other donors' samples.

This clonotype was counted a few times. The J gene is TRBJ2-1, the V gene TRBV6-5; 8 nucleotides align to TRBD1. This CDR3 contains 13 residues. Trimming took 2 bases from V and 6 from J; bases not matched to a gene: 0. Germline V gene data show CDR1 as MNHEY and CDR2 as SVGAGI. The CDR3 spells CASSYGQGNEQFF. The CDR3 coding sequence is TGTGCCAGCAGTTACGGACAGGGCAATGAGCAGTTCTTC.

This chain links TRBV6-1 with TRBJ2-3, with 11 bases aligning to TRBD2. The germline gives CDR1 MNHNS, CDR2 SASEGT. The CDR3 has 17 amino acids. After removal of 2 bases from V and 3 bases from J, the junction contained 7 bases not matched to a gene. The chain's CDR3 is CASSEWASGRRTDTQYF. The CDR3 DNA reads TGTGCCAGCAGTGAATGGGCTAGCGGGAGGAGGACAGATACGCAGTATTTT.

This rearrangement joins TRBV12-5 to TRBJ2-2; D is unclear. The V end lost 1 base, the J end lost 5 bases, and 5 bases lay between the germline ends. The V gene's germline CDR1 is LGHNT and CDR2 FRNRAP. CDR3 size: 13 residues. The CDR3 spells CASGLGRTGELFF. CDR3 sequence (DNA): TGTGCTAGTGGTTTGGGTCGGACCGGGGAGCTGTTTTTT.

This clonotype came up many times. The junction and the germline gene differ at one end; a read error may be behind it. The rearrangement uses TRBV2 and TRBJ2-7, with TRBD2 matching 7 bases. The CDR3 has 15 amino acids. Germline V CDR1 and CDR2: SNHLY, FYNNEI. CDR3 DNA sequence: TGTGCCAGCAGGGAAGCGGGATTAGGGTCCTACGAGCAGTACTTC. It specifies CASREAGLGSYEQYF.

The chain combines TRBV18 with TRBJ2-7, with D perhaps matching TRBD2 (5 bases). CDR1 and CDR2 (germline): KGHSH, LQKENI. Trimming took off 6 bases at V and 3 bases at J, with 12 bases between the two ends. CDR3 size: 13 residues. The CDR3: CASSRAVDYEQYF. DNA for the CDR3: TGTGCCAGCTCGCGGGCGGTTGACTACGAGCAGTACTTC.

The V gene is TRBV27, the J gene TRBJ2-1; the match to TRBD1 covers 8 bases. Trimming removed 6 bases from V and 15 bases from J; junction bases left unmatched: 10. Germline CDR1 MNHEY, CDR2 SMNVEV (reference sequence). The CDR3 length is 12 residues. CDR3 bases: TGTGCCAGCAGCCTGACAGGGGCCCCTCGGTTCTTC. Its translation: CASSLTGAPRFF.

This clonotype has a handful of counts. The genes are TRBV11-2 and TRBJ1-4, with 7 bases lining up with TRBD1. V shed 0 bases, J shed 7 bases, and the junction held 11 bases outside the gene matches. The CDR3 spans 17 residues. Germline values: CDR1 SGHAT, CDR2 FQNNGV. Here the CDR3 DNA reads TGTGCCAGCAGCTTAGATCTTCCCGGAGGGGGCATTGAAAAACTGTTTTTT. Translated, it gives CASSLDLPGGGIEKLFF.